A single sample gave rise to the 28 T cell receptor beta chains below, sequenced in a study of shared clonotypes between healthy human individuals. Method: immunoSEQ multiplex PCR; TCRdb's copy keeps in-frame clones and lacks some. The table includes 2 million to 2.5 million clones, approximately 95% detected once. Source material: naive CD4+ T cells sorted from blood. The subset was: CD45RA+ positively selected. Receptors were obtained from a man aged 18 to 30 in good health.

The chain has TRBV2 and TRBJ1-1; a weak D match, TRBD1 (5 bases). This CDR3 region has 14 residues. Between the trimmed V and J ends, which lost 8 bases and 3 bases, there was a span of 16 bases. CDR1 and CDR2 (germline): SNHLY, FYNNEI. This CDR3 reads CASGWQGGDTEAFF. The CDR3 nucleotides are TGTGCCAGCGGGTGGCAGGGAGGGGACACTGAAGCTTTCTTT.

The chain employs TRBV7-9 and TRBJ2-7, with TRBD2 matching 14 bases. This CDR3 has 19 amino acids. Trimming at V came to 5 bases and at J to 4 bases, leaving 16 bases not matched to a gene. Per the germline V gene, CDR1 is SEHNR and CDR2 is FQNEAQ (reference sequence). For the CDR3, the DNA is TGTGCCAGCAGCCACCCGGGACTAGCGGGGGCCCCAACAATGTACGAGCAGTACTTC. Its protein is CASSHPGLAGAPTMYEQYF.

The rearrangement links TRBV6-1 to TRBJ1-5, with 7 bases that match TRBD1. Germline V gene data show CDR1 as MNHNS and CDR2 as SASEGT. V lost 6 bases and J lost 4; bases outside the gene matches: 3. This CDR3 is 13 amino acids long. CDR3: CASRLRGNQPQHF. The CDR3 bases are TGTGCCAGCAGGCTCAGGGGGAATCAGCCCCAGCATTTT.

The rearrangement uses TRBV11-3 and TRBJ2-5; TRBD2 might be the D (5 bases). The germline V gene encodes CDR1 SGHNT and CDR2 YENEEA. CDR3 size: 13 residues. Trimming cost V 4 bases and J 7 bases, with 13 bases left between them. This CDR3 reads CASSYGVAGTQYF. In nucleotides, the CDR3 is TGTGCCAGCAGCTACGGGGTGGCGGGGACCCAGTACTTC.

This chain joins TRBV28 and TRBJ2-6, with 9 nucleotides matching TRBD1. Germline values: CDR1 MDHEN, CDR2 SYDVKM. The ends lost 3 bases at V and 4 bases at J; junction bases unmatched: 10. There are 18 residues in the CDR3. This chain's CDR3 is CASSFVGTGKIGANVLTF. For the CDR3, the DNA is TGTGCCAGCAGTTTCGTTGGGACAGGGAAAATCGGGGCCAACGTCCTGACTTTC.

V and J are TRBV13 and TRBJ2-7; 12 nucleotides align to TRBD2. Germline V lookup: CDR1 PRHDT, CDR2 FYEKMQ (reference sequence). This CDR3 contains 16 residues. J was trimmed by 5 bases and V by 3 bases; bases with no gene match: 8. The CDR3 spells CASSFRLAGAEDEQYF. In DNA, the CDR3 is TGTGCCAGCAGCTTCCGACTAGCGGGAGCAGAGGACGAGCAGTACTTC.

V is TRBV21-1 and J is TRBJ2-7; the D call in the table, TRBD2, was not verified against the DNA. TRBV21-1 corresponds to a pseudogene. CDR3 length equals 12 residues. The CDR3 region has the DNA TGTGCCAGCAGCATGCGGGCCTACGAGCAGTACTTC. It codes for CASSMRAYEQYF.

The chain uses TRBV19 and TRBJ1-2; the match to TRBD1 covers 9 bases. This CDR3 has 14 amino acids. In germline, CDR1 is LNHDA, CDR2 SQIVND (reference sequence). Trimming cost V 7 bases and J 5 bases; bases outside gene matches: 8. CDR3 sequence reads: CASTARQGDYGYTF. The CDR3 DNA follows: TGTGCCAGTACCGCAAGACAGGGGGATTATGGCTACACCTTC.

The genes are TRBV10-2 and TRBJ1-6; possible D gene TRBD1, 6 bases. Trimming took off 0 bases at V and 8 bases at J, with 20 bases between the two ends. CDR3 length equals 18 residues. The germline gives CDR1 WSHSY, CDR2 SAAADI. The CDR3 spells CASSESTPGTGSDSPLHF. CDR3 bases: TGCGCCAGCAGTGAGTCGACTCCGGGCACAGGGAGCGATTCACCCCTCCACTTT.

The CDR3 spells CASSLGNYEQYF. The CDR3 bases are TGTGCCAGCAGCTTGGGGAACTACGAGCAGTACTTC. The chain links TRBV5-5 to TRBJ2-7; D ambiguous. This CDR3 spans 12 amino acids. In germline, CDR1 is SGHKS, CDR2 YYEKEE (reference sequence). Trimming cost V 0 bases and J 3 bases, with 4 bases left between them.

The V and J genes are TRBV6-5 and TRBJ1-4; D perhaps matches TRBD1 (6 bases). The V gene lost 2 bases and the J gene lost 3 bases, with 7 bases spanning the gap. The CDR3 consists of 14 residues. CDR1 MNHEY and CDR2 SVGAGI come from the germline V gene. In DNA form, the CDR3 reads TGTGCCAGCAGTTACGGACAGCCTAATGAAAAACTGTTTTTT. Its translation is CASSYGQPNEKLFF.

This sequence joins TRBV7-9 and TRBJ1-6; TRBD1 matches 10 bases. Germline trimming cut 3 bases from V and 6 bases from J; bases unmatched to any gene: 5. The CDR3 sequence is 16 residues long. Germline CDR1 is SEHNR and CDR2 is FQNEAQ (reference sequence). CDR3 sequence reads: CASSLGTGDRNSPLHF. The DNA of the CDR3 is TGTGCCAGCAGCTTGGGGACAGGGGATCGTAATTCACCCCTCCACTTT.

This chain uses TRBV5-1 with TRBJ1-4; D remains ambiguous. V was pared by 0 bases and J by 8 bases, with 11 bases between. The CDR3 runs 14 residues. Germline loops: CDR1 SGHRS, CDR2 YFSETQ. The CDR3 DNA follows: TGCGCCAGCAGCTTGGATTTAGCAGAGGAAAAACTGTTTTTT. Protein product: CASSLDLAEEKLFF.

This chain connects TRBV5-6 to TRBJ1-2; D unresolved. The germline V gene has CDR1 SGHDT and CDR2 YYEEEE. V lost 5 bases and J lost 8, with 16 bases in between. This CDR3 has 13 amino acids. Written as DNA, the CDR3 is TGTGCCAGCAGGCCAACCGGGCAAGGGGGCTACACCTTC. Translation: CASRPTGQGGYTF.

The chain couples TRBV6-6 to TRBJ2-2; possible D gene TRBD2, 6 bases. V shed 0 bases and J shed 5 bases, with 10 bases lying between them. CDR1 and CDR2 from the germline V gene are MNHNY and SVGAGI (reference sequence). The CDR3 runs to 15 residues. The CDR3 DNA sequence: TGTGCCAGCAGTTACTCGATTGGGGGGACCGGGGAGCTGTTTTTT. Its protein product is CASSYSIGGTGELFF.

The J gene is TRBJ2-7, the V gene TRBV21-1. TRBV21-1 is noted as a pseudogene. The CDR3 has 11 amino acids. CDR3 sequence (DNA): TGTGCCAGCAGCGAAACCTACGAGCAGTACTTC. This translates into CASSETYEQYF.

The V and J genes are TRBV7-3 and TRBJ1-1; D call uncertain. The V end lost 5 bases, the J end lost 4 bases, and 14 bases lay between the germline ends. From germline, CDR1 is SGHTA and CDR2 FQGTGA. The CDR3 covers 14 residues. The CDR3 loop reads CASSLGMESTEAFF. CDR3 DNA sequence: TGTGCCAGCAGCCTCGGGATGGAGTCCACTGAAGCTTTCTTT.

The CDR3 nucleotides read TGTGCCAGCAGCTTACGAGTGGGCGCGGGCACTGAAGCTTTCTTT. Residues: CASSLRVGAGTEAFF. The V gene is TRBV5-5, the J gene TRBJ1-1; no clear D. CDR3 length: 15 amino acids. Trimming cost V 2 bases and J 4 bases, with 15 bases left between them. From germline, CDR1 is SGHKS and CDR2 YYEKEE (reference sequence).

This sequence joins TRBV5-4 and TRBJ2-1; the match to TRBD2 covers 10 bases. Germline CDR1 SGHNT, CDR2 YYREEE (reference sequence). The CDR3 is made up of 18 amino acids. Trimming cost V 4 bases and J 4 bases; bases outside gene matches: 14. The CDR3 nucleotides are TGTGCCAGCAGCCCATCGCTACCTAGCGGGAGTTTATACAATGAGCAGTTCTTC. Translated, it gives CASSPSLPSGSLYNEQFF.

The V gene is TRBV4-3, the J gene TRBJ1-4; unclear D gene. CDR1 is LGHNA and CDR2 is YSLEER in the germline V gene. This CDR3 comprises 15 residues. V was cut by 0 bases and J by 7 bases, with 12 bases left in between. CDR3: CASSQEKVGSEKLFF. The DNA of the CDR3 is TGCGCCAGCAGCCAAGAGAAGGTGGGGAGTGAAAAACTGTTTTTT.

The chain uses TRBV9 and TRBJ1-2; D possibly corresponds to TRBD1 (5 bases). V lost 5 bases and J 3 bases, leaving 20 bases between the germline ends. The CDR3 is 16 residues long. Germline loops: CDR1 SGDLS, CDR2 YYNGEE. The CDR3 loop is CASSQGESRTDYGYTF. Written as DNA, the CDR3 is TGTGCCAGCAGTCAAGGGGAGTCCAGGACGGACTATGGCTACACCTTC.

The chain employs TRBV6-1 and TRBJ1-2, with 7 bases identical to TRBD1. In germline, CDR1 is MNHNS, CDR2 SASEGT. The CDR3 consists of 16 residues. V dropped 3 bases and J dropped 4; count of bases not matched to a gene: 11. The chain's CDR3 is CASSDRGGVGGYGYTF. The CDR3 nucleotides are TGTGCCAGCAGTGACAGGGGGGGCGTTGGAGGCTATGGCTACACCTTC.

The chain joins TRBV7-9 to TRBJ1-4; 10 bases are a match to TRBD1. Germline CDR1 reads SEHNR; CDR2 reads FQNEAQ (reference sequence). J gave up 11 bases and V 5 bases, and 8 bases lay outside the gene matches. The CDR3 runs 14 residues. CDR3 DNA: TGTGCCAGCAGCCTAGGGACAGGGGAGGATAAACTGTTTTTT. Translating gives CASSLGTGEDKLFF.

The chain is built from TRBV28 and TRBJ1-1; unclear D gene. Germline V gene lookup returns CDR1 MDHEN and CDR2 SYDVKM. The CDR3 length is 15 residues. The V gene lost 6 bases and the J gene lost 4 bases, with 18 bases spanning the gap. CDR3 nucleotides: TGTGCCAGCAGCGTCCGTAGGGTGTCTTCCACTGAAGCTTTCTTT. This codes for CASSVRRVSSTEAFF. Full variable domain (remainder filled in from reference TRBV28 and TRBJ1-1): DVKVTQSSRYLVKRTGEKVFLECVQDMDHENMFWYRQDPGLGLRLIYFSYDVKMKEKGDIPEGYSVSREKKERFSLILESASTNQTSMYLCASSVRRVSSTEAFFGQGTRLTVV.

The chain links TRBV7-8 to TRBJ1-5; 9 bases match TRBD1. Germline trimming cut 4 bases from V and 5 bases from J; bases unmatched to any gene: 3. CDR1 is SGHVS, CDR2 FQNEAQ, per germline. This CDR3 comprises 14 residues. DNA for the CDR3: TGTGCCAGCAGCTCCCGGACAGGGGATCAGCCCCAGCATTTT. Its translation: CASSSRTGDQPQHF. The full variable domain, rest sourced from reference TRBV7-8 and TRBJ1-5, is GAGVSQSPRYKVAKRGQDVALRCDPISGHVSLFWYQQALGQGPEFLTYFQNEAQLDKSGLPSDRFFAERPEGSVSTLKIQRTQQEDSAVYLCASSSRTGDQPQHFGDGTRLSIL.

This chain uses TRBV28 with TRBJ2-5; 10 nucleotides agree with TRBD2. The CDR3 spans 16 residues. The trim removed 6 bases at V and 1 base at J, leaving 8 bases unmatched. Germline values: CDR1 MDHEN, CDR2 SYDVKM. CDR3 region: CASSRLAGLPQETQYF. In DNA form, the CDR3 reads TGTGCCAGCAGCCGACTAGCGGGCCTACCCCAAGAGACCCAGTACTTC. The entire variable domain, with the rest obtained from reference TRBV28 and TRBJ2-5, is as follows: DVKVTQSSRYLVKRTGEKVFLECVQDMDHENMFWYRQDPGLGLRLIYFSYDVKMKEKGDIPEGYSVSREKKERFSLILESASTNQTSMYLCASSRLAGLPQETQYFGPGTRLLVL.

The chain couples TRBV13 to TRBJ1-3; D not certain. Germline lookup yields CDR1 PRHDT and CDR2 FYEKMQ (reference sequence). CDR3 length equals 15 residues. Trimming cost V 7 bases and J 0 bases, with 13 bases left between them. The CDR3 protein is CASTVLGSSGNTIYF. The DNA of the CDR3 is TGTGCCAGCACCGTCCTAGGGTCCTCTGGAAACACCATATATTTT.

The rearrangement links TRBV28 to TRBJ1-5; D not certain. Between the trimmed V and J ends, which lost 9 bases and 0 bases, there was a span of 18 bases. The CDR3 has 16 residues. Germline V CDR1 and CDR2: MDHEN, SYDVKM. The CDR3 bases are TGTGCCAGTGGGAGCCTACGGGCCGCTAGCAATCAGCCCCAGCATTTT. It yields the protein CASGSLRAASNQPQHF. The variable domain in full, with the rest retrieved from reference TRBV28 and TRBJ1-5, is DVKVTQSSRYLVKRTGEKVFLECVQDMDHENMFWYRQDPGLGLRLIYFSYDVKMKEKGDIPEGYSVSREKKERFSLILESASTNQTSMYLCASGSLRAASNQPQHFGDGTRLSIL.